Presented here are 24 T cell receptor beta chains from one specimen sequenced in a study of glioma-infiltrating T cells. Using RNA template, CDR3s of TCR alpha and beta were amplified with iRepertoire arm-PCR. TCRdb passed the multiplex PCR reads through MiXCR, listing each CDR3 protein once. The sample yields more than 110,000 distinct CDR3 sequences, roughly two fifths seen once. Sequenced sample: glioma tissue, nonneoplastic brain tissue, or PBMCs (not recorded which). The receptors were gathered from a human donor with low-grade glioma or glioblastoma, undergoing nonglioma brain surgery, or in good health (not recorded which).

This clonotype was counted between two and nine times. The chain carries TRBV20-1 and TRBJ2-7; the match to TRBD2 covers 8 bases. Trimming removed 6 bases from V and 5 bases from J; junction bases left unmatched: 9. The CDR3 has 13 amino acids. Germline CDR1 DFQATT, CDR2 SNEGSKA (reference sequence). CDR3 sequence reads: CSAPRGGRNEQYF. CDR3 DNA sequence: TGCAGTGCCCCGCGCGGCGGGAGGAACGAGCAGTACTTC.

The chain employs TRBV4-3 and TRBJ2-1; 15 bases agree with TRBD2. V shed 0 bases, J shed 7 bases, and the junction held 1 base outside the gene matches. In germline, CDR1 is LGHNA, CDR2 YSLEER. The CDR3 runs to 16 residues. DNA for the CDR3: TGCGCCAGCAGCCAAGATGGGACTAGCGGGGGGAATGAGCAGTTCTTC. Its protein is CASSQDGTSGGNEQFF.

This chain joins TRBV20-1 and TRBJ1-1, with D perhaps TRBD1 (5 bases). Trimming removed 8 bases from V and 1 base from J, with 20 bases in between. Germline V gene lookup returns CDR1 DFQATT and CDR2 SNEGSKA (reference sequence). This CDR3 has 15 residues. CDR3 DNA: TGCAGTCCGGCAGGAATGGGACGAGAGAACACTGAAGCTTTCTTT. Its translation is CSPAGMGRENTEAFF.

This clonotype occurred a few times. The V and J genes are TRBV10-3 and TRBJ1-1; 7 bases align to TRBD1. Germline loops: CDR1 ENHRY, CDR2 SYGVKD. V shed 0 bases, J shed 6 bases, and the junction held 7 bases outside the gene matches. The CDR3 covers 15 residues. This CDR3 reads CAISESGQTIAEAFF. CDR3 nucleotide sequence: TGTGCCATCAGTGAGTCGGGACAGACGATCGCTGAAGCTTTCTTT.

This clonotype was picked up many times. The rearrangement uses TRBV7-2 and TRBJ2-3, with D uncertain. This CDR3 is 12 amino acids long. The ends were cut back, 2 bases at V and 4 bases at J, with 4 bases in the middle. From germline, CDR1 is SGHTA and CDR2 FQGNSA. The CDR3 sequence: CASSLISDTQYF. DNA for the CDR3: TGTGCCAGCAGCTTAATCTCAGATACGCAGTATTTT.

The V call is TRBV7-2, the J call TRBJ1-2, with D possibly being TRBD1 (5 bases). CDR3 length equals 15 residues. Germline V gene lookup returns CDR1 SGHTA and CDR2 FQGNSA. V lost 2 bases, J lost 8 bases, and 18 bases lay in between. DNA of the CDR3: TGTGCCAGCAGCTTACATCAAGCAGGGCTCGACGGCTACACCTTC. It is translated as CASSLHQAGLDGYTF.

About this clonotype itself: A much larger clone is a single base away; this may be a read error. The rearrangement joins TRBV6-1 to TRBJ2-5, with D possibly being TRBD1 (5 bases). Germline CDR1 MNHNS, CDR2 SASEGT. Trimming left V 5 bases short and J 3 bases short, with 13 bases between. The CDR3 is made up of 14 amino acids. The CDR3 sequence: CASSRQRQKETQYF. CDR3 nucleotides: TGTGCCAGCAGTAGACAGAGACAAAAAGAGACCCAGTACTTC.

This clonotype was found a few times. V gene TRBV6-2 or TRBV6-3 combines with J gene TRBJ2-5; no clear D gene. Trimming shortened V by 2 bases and J by 5 bases, and 12 bases separated the two germline ends. Germline CDR1 reads MNHEY; CDR2 reads SVGEGT. This CDR3 has 14 amino acids. In nucleotides, the CDR3 is TGTGCCAGCAGTTACCTGGGCAGCGCGGAGACCCAGTACTTC. Residues: CASSYLGSAETQYF.

V and J are TRBV6-4 and TRBJ2-1; maybe TRBD2 (5 bases). The CDR3 consists of 15 residues. Trimming pared 5 bases from V and 6 bases from J, leaving 17 bases between. Germline CDR1 reads MRHNA; CDR2 reads SNTAGT. The CDR3: CASSYGLGVPNEQFF. In nucleotides, the CDR3 is TGTGCCAGCAGTTACGGACTCGGAGTGCCCAATGAGCAGTTCTTC.

Turning to this clonotype: The junction does not match germline at one end; this may be a read error. The chain recombines TRBV6-2 or TRBV6-3 with TRBJ2-1; 10 positions match TRBD2. The CDR3 extends over 18 amino acids. Germline V gives CDR1 MNHEY, CDR2 SVGEGT. CDR3 sequence (DNA): TGTGCCAGCAGACCCGAGGTAGCGGGGGGCCTTCTCTACAATGAGAAGTTCTTC. This gives the protein CASRPEVAGGLLYNEKFF.

This clonotype has a handful of counts. The V gene is TRBV28, the J gene TRBJ2-5; D not resolved. This CDR3 has 12 amino acids. Germline V gives CDR1 MDHEN, CDR2 SYDVKM. The V end lost 7 bases, the J end lost 4 bases, and 10 bases lay between the germline ends. For the CDR3, the DNA is TGTGCCAGCAACAGCCCCCCAGAGACCCAGTACTTC. Translation: CASNSPPETQYF.

This clonotype was seen a few times. The rearrangement joins TRBV6-1 to TRBJ2-3, with TRBD2 matching over 12 bases. CDR1 MNHNS and CDR2 SASEGT come from the germline V gene. Germline trimming cut 7 bases from V and 6 bases from J; bases unmatched to any gene: 8. This CDR3 has 15 amino acids. The CDR3 loop reads CASISGLAGMDTQYF. DNA for the CDR3: TGTGCCAGCATATCTGGACTAGCGGGAATGGATACGCAGTATTTT.

The chain recombines TRBV4-1 with TRBJ2-7; 7 positions match TRBD2. The germline V gene encodes CDR1 MGHRA and CDR2 YSYEKL. V was pared by 0 bases and J by 1 base, with 6 bases of the junction left unmatched. The CDR3 consists of 16 residues. For the CDR3, the DNA is TGCGCCAGCAGCCAAGAGTGGCGCGGGAGTTCCTACGAGCAGTACTTC. This encodes CASSQEWRGSSYEQYF.

This sequence joins TRBV6-2 or TRBV6-3 and TRBJ2-3; 8 bases match TRBD1. J lost 1 base, V lost 6 bases, and 3 bases had no gene match. The length of the CDR3 is 14 residues. Germline-derived CDR1 and CDR2 are MNHEY and SVGEGT. CDR3 DNA: TGTGCCAGCAGGAACAGGGGGGGCACAGATACGCAGTATTTT. It codes for CASRNRGGTDTQYF.

This clonotype was seen a handful of times. V gene TRBV6-1 combines with J gene TRBJ1-2, with D hard to call. This CDR3 comprises 12 residues. Trimming removed 6 bases at V and 4 bases at J, with 9 bases between. CDR1 and CDR2 from the germline V gene are MNHNS and SASEGT. The CDR3 protein is CASRLPGYGYTF. In DNA form, the CDR3 reads TGTGCCAGCAGATTACCCGGCTATGGCTACACCTTC.

This chain uses TRBV6-6 with TRBJ1-2; D is ambiguous. CDR1 is MNHNY and CDR2 is SVGAGI in the germline V gene (reference sequence). This CDR3 region has 15 residues. V lost 0 bases and J 8 bases, leaving 16 bases between the germline ends. The CDR3 region is CASSYSTPGNEGYTF. Here the CDR3 DNA reads TGTGCCAGCAGTTACTCGACCCCCGGGAATGAGGGCTACACCTTC.

Many counts were recorded for this clonotype. CDR3 region: CSASWIHEQYF. The CDR3 DNA reads TGCAGTGCTAGTTGGATCCACGAGCAGTACTTC. The chain employs TRBV20-1 and TRBJ2-7; D gene uncertain. V lost 3 bases and J lost 5, with 8 bases in between. The CDR3 is 11 amino acids. Germline V gene lookup returns CDR1 DFQATT and CDR2 SNEGSKA (reference sequence).

The table lists this clonotype with a few counts. This chain connects TRBV12-3 or TRBV12-4 to TRBJ2-7; D is possibly TRBD2 (5 bases). The CDR3 is 12 residues long. V was clipped by 1 base and J by 7 bases, with 8 bases between them. CDR3 sequence (DNA): TGTGCCAGCAGTTTAGGATCGGGGGAGCAGTACTTC. This sequence encodes CASSLGSGEQYF.

This clonotype was recorded many times. The J gene is TRBJ1-2, the V gene TRBV6-1, with no clear D. This CDR3 has 11 residues. Deletions cut 2 bases from V and 2 bases from J, with 0 bases between. The germline V gene has CDR1 MNHNS and CDR2 SASEGT. The CDR3 region is CASSENYGYTF. The DNA of the CDR3 is TGTGCCAGCAGTGAAAACTATGGCTACACCTTC.

This clonotype was counted at least ten times. The CDR3 DNA reads TGTGCCAGCAGTCCGGGGACAGGGCTTGCAGATACGCAGTATTTT. It is translated as CASSPGTGLADTQYF. This chain connects TRBV27 to TRBJ2-3, with 9 bases fitting TRBD1. There are 15 residues in the CDR3. Germline V gene data show CDR1 as MNHEY and CDR2 as SMNVEV (reference sequence). V trimming: 5 bases; J trimming: 4 bases; junction bases outside the gene matches: 7.

This rearrangement joins TRBV4-1 to TRBJ2-5; D is undetermined. Trimming pared 4 bases from V and 5 bases from J, leaving 17 bases between. Germline V gives CDR1 MGHRA, CDR2 YSYEKL. The CDR3 contains 15 residues. In DNA form, the CDR3 reads TGCGCCAGCAGCCGTGAGAGTACGAGCCCCGAGACCCAGTACTTC. Translation gives CASSRESTSPETQYF.

As concerns this clonotype: This may be a read error, as it is one base from a much larger clone. V usage is TRBV15 and J usage is TRBJ2-5, with D unclear. With 0 bases removed from V and 7 bases from J, the gap between germline ends came to 15 bases. The CDR3 covers 15 residues. Germline V CDR1 and CDR2: LNHNV, YYDKDF (reference sequence). The CDR3 DNA sequence: TGTGCCACCAGCAGAGATTCGACACACGGTGGGACCCAGTACTTC. It codes for CATSRDSTHGGTQYF.

This clonotype was observed at least ten times. The V gene is TRBV6-1, the J gene TRBJ2-3; D is possibly TRBD1 or TRBD2 (5 bases each). V was cut by 5 bases and J by 4 bases, with 16 bases left in between. The CDR3 covers 15 residues. The germline V gene encodes CDR1 MNHNS and CDR2 SASEGT. The CDR3: CASSLTGTAADTQYF. As DNA, the CDR3 is TGTGCCAGCAGTTTAACCGGGACCGCCGCAGATACGCAGTATTTT.

The V gene is TRBV2, the J gene TRBJ2-3, with 15 bases lining up with TRBD2. After removal of 8 bases from V and 0 bases from J, the junction contained 9 bases not matched to a gene. CDR3 length: 18 amino acids. Germline V CDR1 and CDR2: SNHLY, FYNNEI. CDR3 DNA: TGTGCCAGCCCTGGACTAGCGGGAGGGTTCGTTAGCACAGATACGCAGTATTTT. Translated: CASPGLAGGFVSTDTQYF. Supplemented by reference TRBV2 and TRBJ2-3, the full variable domain reads EPEVTQTPSHQVTQMGQEVILRCVPISNHLYFYWYRQILGQKVEFLVSFYNNEISEKSEIFDDQFSVERPDGSNFTLKIRSTKLEDSAMYFCASPGLAGGFVSTDTQYFGPGTRLTVL.